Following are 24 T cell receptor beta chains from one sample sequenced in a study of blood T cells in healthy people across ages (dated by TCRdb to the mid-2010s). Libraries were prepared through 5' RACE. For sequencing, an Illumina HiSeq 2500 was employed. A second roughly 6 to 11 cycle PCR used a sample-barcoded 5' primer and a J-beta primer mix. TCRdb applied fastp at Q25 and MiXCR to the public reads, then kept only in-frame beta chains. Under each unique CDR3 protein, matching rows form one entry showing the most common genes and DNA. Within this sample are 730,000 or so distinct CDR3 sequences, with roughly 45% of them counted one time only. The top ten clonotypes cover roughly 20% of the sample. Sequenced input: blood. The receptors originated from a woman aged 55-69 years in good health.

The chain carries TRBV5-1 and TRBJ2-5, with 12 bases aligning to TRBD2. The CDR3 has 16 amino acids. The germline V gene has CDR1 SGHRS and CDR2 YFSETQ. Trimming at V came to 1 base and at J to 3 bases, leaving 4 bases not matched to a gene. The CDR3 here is CASSLLPSGGEETQYF. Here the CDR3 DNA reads TGCGCCAGCAGCTTGTTGCCTAGCGGGGGGGAAGAGACCCAGTACTTC.

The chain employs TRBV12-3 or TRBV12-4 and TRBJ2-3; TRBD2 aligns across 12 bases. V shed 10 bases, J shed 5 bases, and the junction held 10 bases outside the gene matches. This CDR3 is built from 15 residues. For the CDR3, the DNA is TGTGCCACCTCTAGCGGGGGGGCTTCGGTAGATACGCAGTATTTT. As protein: CATSSGGASVDTQYF.

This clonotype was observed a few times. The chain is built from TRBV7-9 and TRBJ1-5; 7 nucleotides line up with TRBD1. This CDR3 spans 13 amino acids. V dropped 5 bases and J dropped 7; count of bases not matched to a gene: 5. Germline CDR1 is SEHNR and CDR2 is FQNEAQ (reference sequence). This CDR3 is CASSPTGSQPQHF. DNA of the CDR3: TGTGCCAGCAGCCCGACAGGGAGCCAGCCCCAGCATTTT.

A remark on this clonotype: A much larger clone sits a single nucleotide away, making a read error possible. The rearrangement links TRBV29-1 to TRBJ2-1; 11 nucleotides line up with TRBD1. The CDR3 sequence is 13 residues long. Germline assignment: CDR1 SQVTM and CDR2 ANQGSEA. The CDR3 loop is CGVLDRGLPMEFF. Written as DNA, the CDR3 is TGCGGCGTCTTGGACAGGGGGCTCCCCATGGAGTTCTTC.

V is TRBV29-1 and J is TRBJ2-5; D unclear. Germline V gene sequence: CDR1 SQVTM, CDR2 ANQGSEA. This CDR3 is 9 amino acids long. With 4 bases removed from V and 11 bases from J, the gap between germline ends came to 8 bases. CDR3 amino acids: CSVGEEQYF. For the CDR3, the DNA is TGCAGCGTTGGGGAAGAGCAGTACTTC.

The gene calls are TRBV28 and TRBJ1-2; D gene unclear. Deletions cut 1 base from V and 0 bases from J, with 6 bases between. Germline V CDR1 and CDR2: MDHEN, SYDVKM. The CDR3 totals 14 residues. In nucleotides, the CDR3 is TGTGCCAGCAGTTTATCAGGCACTAACTATGGCTACACCTTC. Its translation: CASSLSGTNYGYTF.

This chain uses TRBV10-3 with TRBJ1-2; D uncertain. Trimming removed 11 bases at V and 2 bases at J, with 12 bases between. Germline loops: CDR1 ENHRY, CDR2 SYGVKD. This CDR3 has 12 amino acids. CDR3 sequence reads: CAAKDGNYGYTF. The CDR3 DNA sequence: TGTGCCGCCAAGGACGGGAACTATGGCTACACCTTC.

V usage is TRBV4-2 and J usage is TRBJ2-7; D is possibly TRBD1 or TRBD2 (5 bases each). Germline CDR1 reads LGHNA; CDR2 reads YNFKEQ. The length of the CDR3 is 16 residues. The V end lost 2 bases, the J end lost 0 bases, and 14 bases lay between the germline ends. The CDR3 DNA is TGTGCCAGCAGCCAACGGGACCAGGATCTCTCCTACGAGCAGTACTTC. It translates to CASSQRDQDLSYEQYF.

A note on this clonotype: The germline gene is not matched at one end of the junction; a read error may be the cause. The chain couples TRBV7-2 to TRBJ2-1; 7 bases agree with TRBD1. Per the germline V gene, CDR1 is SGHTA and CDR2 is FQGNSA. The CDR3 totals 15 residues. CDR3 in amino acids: CAGSLAGTEYNEQFF. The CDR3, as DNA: TGTGCCGGCAGCCTCGCCGGGACAGAGTACAATGAGCAGTTCTTC.

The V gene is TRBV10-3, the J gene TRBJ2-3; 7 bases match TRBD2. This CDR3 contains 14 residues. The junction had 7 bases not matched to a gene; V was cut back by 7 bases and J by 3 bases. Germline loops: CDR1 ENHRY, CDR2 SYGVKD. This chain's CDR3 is CAIKLTSETDTQYF. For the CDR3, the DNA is TGTGCCATCAAGCTAACTAGCGAGACAGATACGCAGTATTTT.

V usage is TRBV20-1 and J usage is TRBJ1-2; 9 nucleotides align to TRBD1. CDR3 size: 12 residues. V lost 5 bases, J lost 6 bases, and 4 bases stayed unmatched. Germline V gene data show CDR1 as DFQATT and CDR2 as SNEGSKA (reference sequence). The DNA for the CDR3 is TGCAGTGCTCCGGACAGGGGAGATGGCTACACCTTC. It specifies CSAPDRGDGYTF.

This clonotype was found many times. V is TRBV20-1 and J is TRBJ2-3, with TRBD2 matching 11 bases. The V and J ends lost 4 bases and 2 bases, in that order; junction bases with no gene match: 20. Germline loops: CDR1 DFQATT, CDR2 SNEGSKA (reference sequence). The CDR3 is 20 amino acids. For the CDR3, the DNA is TGCAGTGCTATAATAGGGGACACCCCACTAGCGGGGGCCAACACAGATACGCAGTATTTT. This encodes CSAIIGDTPLAGANTDTQYF.

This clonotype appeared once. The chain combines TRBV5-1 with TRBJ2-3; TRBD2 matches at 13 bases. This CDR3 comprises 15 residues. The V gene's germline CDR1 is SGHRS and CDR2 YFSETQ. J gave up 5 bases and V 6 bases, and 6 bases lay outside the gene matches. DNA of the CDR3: TGCGCCAGCATCGAACTAGCGGGGGGGCAAGATACGCAGTATTTT. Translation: CASIELAGGQDTQYF.

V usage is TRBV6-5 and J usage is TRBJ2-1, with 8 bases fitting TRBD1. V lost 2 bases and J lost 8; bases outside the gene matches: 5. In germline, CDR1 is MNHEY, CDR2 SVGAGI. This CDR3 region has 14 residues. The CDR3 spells CASSYRDRTYEQFF. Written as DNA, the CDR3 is TGTGCCAGCAGTTACCGGGACAGGACTTATGAGCAGTTCTTC.

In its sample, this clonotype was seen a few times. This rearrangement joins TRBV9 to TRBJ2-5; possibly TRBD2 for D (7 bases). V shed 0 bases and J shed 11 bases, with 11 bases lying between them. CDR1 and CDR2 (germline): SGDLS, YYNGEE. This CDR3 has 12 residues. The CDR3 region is CASSVEGGRQYF. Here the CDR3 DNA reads TGTGCCAGCAGCGTAGAGGGGGGGCGGCAGTACTTC.

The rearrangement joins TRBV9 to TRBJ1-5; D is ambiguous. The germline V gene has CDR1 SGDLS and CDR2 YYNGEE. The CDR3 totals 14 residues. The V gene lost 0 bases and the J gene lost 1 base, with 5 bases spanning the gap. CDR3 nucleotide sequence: TGTGCCAGCAGCGTAGAAGGCAGCAATCAGCCCCAGCATTTT. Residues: CASSVEGSNQPQHF.

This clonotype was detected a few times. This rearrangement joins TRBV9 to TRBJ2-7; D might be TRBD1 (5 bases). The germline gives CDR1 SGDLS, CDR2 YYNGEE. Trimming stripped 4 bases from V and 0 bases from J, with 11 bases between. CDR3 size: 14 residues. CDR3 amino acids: CASSLEDISYEQYF. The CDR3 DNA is TGTGCCAGCAGCTTAGAGGACATCTCCTACGAGCAGTACTTC.

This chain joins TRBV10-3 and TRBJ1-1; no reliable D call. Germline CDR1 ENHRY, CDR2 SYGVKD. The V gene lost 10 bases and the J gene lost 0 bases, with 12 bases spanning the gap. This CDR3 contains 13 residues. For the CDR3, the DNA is TGTGCCACCCGGGCCCTCGTGAACACTGAAGCTTTCTTT. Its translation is CATRALVNTEAFF.

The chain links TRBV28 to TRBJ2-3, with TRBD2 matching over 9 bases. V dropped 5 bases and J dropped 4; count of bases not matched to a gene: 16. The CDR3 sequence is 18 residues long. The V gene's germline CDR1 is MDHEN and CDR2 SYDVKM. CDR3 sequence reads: CASSPSGGLGSLADTQYF. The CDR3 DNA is TGTGCCAGCAGTCCAAGCGGGGGGCTGGGGAGCTTGGCAGATACGCAGTATTTT.

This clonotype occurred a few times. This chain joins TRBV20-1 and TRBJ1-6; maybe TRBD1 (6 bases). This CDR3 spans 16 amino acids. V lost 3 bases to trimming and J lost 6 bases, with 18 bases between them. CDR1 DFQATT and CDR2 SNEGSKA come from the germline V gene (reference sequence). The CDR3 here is CSARDIQGGGNSPLHF. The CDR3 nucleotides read TGCAGTGCTAGGGATATACAGGGAGGCGGTAATTCACCCCTCCACTTT.

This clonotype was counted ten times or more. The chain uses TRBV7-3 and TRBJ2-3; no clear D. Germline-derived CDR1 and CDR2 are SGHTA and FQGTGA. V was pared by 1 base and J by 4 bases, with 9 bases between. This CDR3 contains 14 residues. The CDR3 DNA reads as TGTGCCAGCAGCTTAATAAGTAATTCAGATACGCAGTATTTT. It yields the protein CASSLISNSDTQYF.

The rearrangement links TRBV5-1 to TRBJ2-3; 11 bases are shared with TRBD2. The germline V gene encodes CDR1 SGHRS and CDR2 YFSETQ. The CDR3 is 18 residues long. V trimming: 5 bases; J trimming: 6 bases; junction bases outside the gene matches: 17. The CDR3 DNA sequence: TGCGCCAGCAGGACCACTAGCGGGGGATCCGCGGGAGTCGATACGCAGTATTTT. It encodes CASRTTSGGSAGVDTQYF. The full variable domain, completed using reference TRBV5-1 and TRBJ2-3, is KAGVTQTPRYLIKTRGQQVTLSCSPISGHRSVSWYQQTPGQGLQFLFEYFSETQRNKGNFPGRFSGRQFSNSRSEMNVSTLELGDSALYLCASRTTSGGSAGVDTQYFGPGTRLTVL.

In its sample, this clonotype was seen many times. CDR3 nucleotide sequence: TGTGCCAGCAGCTTAGGATGGACAACTGGCTACACCTTC. Its protein product is CASSLGWTTGYTF. The chain links TRBV7-2 to TRBJ1-2; a possible D gene is TRBD1 (5 bases). CDR1 and CDR2 (germline): SGHTA, FQGNSA. With 1 base removed from V and 7 bases from J, the gap between germline ends came to 10 bases. The CDR3 loop spans 13 amino acids.

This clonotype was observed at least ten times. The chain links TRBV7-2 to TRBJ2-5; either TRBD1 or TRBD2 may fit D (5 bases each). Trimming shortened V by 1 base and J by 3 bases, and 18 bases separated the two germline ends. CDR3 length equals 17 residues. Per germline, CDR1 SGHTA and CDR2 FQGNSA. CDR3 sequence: CASSLGGRGAMEETQYF. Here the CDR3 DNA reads TGTGCCAGCAGCTTAGGAGGTCGGGGCGCGATGGAAGAGACCCAGTACTTC.